These 10 T cell receptor beta chains were sequenced from one sample in a study of blood T cell repertoires in COVID-19 (dated by TCRdb to between 2020 and 2021). Library preparation was by the immunoSEQ multiplex PCR assay. TCRdb carries this immuneACCESS record with in-frame sequences only. Its versions omit some clonotypes, under half of them owing to an unresolved V gene in the studies checked, with the rest unexplained. This sample holds a few hundred thousand clones; about nine tenths were observed only once. The ten biggest clones cover about 3% of the sample. The material sequenced was peripheral blood. The receptors originated from a woman aged 30 to 39 with active or convalescent COVID-19.

This clone was observed a single time. The V gene is TRBV4-3, the J gene TRBJ2-3, with D hard to call. CDR3 length: 15 amino acids. The V and J ends lost 4 bases and 0 bases respectively, with 11 bases between them. Germline V gives CDR1 LGHNA, CDR2 YSLEER. The CDR3 sequence: CASSPWATSTDTQYF. As DNA, the CDR3 is TGCGCCAGCAGCCCATGGGCTACTAGCACAGATACGCAGTATTTT.

This rearrangement joins TRBV14 to TRBJ2-7; D may be TRBD2 (5 bases). Germline CDR1 reads SGHDN; CDR2 reads FVKESK. Trimming pared 4 bases from V and 2 bases from J, leaving 18 bases between. The CDR3 has 16 amino acids. CDR3 in DNA: TGTGCCAGCAGCCCAATTGGACTTAACGTCCCCTACGAGCAGTACTTC. Its translation is CASSPIGLNVPYEQYF.

V and J are TRBV30 and TRBJ1-3, with 8 bases that match TRBD1. The CDR3 loop spans 14 amino acids. After removal of 3 bases from V and 0 bases from J, the junction contained 1 base not matched to a gene. In germline, CDR1 is GTSNPN, CDR2 SVGIG (reference sequence). CDR3 sequence reads: CAWRGQDSGNTIYF. The CDR3 bases are TGTGCCTGGAGGGGACAGGACTCTGGAAACACCATATATTTT.

V usage is TRBV7-2 and J usage is TRBJ2-3; tentatively, D is TRBD1 (5 bases). CDR1 and CDR2 (germline): SGHTA, FQGNSA. The CDR3 extends over 13 amino acids. V lost 0 bases, J lost 12 bases, and 13 bases lay in between. CDR3: CASSLAPTDHQYF. CDR3 DNA sequence: TGTGCCAGCAGCTTAGCGCCGACAGACCACCAGTATTTT.

This chain links TRBV7-9 with TRBJ2-5; the D gene is possibly TRBD2 (7 bases). Germline values: CDR1 SEHNR, CDR2 FQNEAQ (reference sequence). The V gene lost 0 bases and the J gene lost 5 bases, with 16 bases spanning the gap. This CDR3 is built from 16 residues. CDR3 DNA: TGTGCCAGCAGCTTAGCGAGGGGGGGCCCCGGCGAGACCCAGTACTTC. It translates to CASSLARGGPGETQYF.

V and J are TRBV6-5 and TRBJ2-7; TRBD2 is a possible D gene (6 bases). The CDR3 has 14 residues. Per the germline V gene, CDR1 is MNHEY and CDR2 is SVGAGI. V was cut by 5 bases and J by 2 bases, with 13 bases left in between. In DNA, the CDR3 is TGTGCCAGCAGTAACGGGACTTTTACCTACGAGCAGTACTTC. Amino acid sequence: CASSNGTFTYEQYF.

The chain combines TRBV27 with TRBJ2-3; TRBD2 aligns across 13 bases. V dropped 5 bases and J dropped 2; count of bases not matched to a gene: 4. This CDR3 has 16 amino acids. The germline V gene encodes CDR1 MNHEY and CDR2 SMNVEV (reference sequence). CDR3 bases: TGTGCCAGCAGTCGACTAGCGGGGGGTTTCACAGATACGCAGTATTTT. Its protein product is CASSRLAGGFTDTQYF.

V and J are TRBV25-1 and TRBJ1-3; no clear D. Germline V gene data show CDR1 as MGHDK and CDR2 as SYGVNS. The CDR3 runs 14 residues. V lost 5 bases to trimming and J lost 0 bases, with 8 bases between them. CDR3 sequence reads: CASSPQFSGNTIYF. The DNA of the CDR3 is TGTGCCAGCAGTCCACAGTTCTCTGGAAACACCATATATTTT.

The chain is built from TRBV2 and TRBJ2-7; D possibly corresponds to TRBD2 (7 bases). Germline assignment: CDR1 SNHLY and CDR2 FYNNEI. CDR3 size: 13 residues. V lost 10 bases and J 1 base, leaving 14 bases between the germline ends. In nucleotides, the CDR3 is TGTGCCACCGGAGGGGGGGAATCCTACGAGCAGTACTTC. It yields the protein CATGGGESYEQYF. The entire variable domain, with the rest obtained from reference TRBV2 and TRBJ2-7, is as follows: EPEVTQTPSHQVTQMGQEVILRCVPISNHLYFYWYRQILGQKVEFLVSFYNNEISEKSEIFDDQFSVERPDGSNFTLKIRSTKLEDSAMYFCATGGGESYEQYFGPGTRLTVT.

This clone was seen once. The chain couples TRBV19 to TRBJ1-5, with 9 bases lining up with TRBD1. The CDR3 runs to 17 residues. Germline values: CDR1 LNHDA, CDR2 SQIVND (reference sequence). With 1 base clipped from V and 1 base from J, the junction kept 5 bases outside the gene matches. The chain's CDR3 is CASSIGPTGGSNQPQHF. Here the CDR3 DNA reads TGTGCCAGTAGTATAGGACCGACAGGGGGAAGCAATCAGCCCCAGCATTTT.